This TCR beta chain was sequenced during a study of blood T cell repertoires in COVID-19. The study drew participants aged about 18 to 89 years from 20 to 30 US areas. Using immunoSEQ multiplex PCR, the repertoire was profiled, and TCRdb retains in-frame clones only, with some absent. Of about 190,000 clones detected, roughly 77% appear once; the ten largest clones hold roughly a sixth. CDR3 length: 15 amino acids. Per the germline V gene, CDR1 is MGHRA and CDR2 is YSYEKL. J gave up 2 bases and V 4 bases, and 6 bases lay outside the gene matches. What was sequenced was PBMCs or T cells enriched from blood (not recorded which). The origin of this receptor is a woman between 50 and 59 years old with acute COVID-19. The chain recombines TRBV4-1 with TRBJ2-3, with 7 nucleotides matching TRBD1. In DNA form, the CDR3 reads TGCGCCAGCAGCCTCGCCGGGACAGCCACAGATACGCAGTATTTT. This encodes CASSLAGTATDTQYF.